This TCR beta chain appears in the sequencing data of a study of spatial heterogeneity in lung cancer. Study-wide context: Alpha-chain sequences were consistently detected in smaller numbers than beta-chain sequences. The average count in raw reads for each unique TCR and UMI combination exceeded 8.5 appearances.

This clonotype showed up many times. Because the library targeted alpha chains, this beta chain is an off-target read whose size means little. The sample's time point: sample taken at primary tumor resection. The sequenced material consisted of unsorted whole RNA from tumor, nontumor lung or frozen PBMC. Patients with untreated early-stage non-small cell lung cancer, numbering 72, were the donors. TCR cDNA molecules each had a unique molecular identifier. A single record per CDR3 protein comes from TCRdb applying MiXCR to the 5' RACE reads. This table has about 10,000 distinct CDR3 sequences, around 3.9% appearing once. The CDR3 covers 12 residues. The V gene end was trimmed by 6 bases and the J gene end by 2 bases; junction bases not matched to a gene: 1. Germline CDR1 reads SQVTM; CDR2 reads ANQGSEA.

The chain has TRBV29-1 and TRBJ2-3; 8 bases map to TRBD1. This TCR was recovered from a male donor with early-stage non-small cell lung cancer. This sample comprised normal lung tissue next to the tumor, obtained at surgery. In nucleotides, the CDR3 is TGCAGCGTCCAGGGGGCCACAGATACGCAGTATTTT. As protein: CSVQGATDTQYF.